This TCR beta chain came from a study of cytomegalovirus exposure and HLA in healthy donors. Study-wide context: A later analysis reported the approximately 120 validation repertoires used the same platform as the roughly 700 first-cohort repertoires.

TCRdb's copy holds only in-frame clones and misses some; the assay was immunoSEQ multiplex PCR. The top ten hold around 1.2% of the sample, which has about 240,000 clones, 70% to 90% seen once. This clone was seen only once. This sequence originates from a woman aged 25 to 39 in good health and CMV-seropositive. Source material: PBMCs.

The CDR3 here is CASSLQGNTGELFF. The CDR3, as DNA: TGTGCCAGCAGTTTACAGGGTAACACCGGGGAGCTGTTTTTT. The chain links TRBV27 to TRBJ2-2, with D maybe TRBD1 (5 bases). Germline V gene lookup returns CDR1 MNHEY and CDR2 SMNVEV (reference sequence). This CDR3 is built from 14 residues. The ends were cut back, 2 bases at V and 2 bases at J, with 6 bases in the middle.